This section outlines one T cell receptor beta chain sequence together with its context. Its matching antigen is unknown. Indicated treatment: oral pan-JAK inhibitor, 5-10 mg twice daily. Samples from alopecia areata patients were lesional scalp punch biopsies and peripheral blood. The junction had 4 bases not matched to a gene; V was cut back by 4 bases and J by 1 base. The CDR3 runs 15 residues. Germline assignment: CDR1 MNHEY and CDR2 SVGAGI. These data originate in a study of CD8+ T cells in alopecia areata. About the research overall: The share of scalp area affected provided the severity score for treated patients.

Extracted RNA was reverse transcribed into cDNA, the sequencing template. Libraries were prepared by immunoSEQ multiplex PCR; TCRdb keeps only in-frame clonotypes and omits some of them. The profile shows around 200,000 clones, roughly 61% of them singletons. Study-wide points: Tofacitinib produced a significant decrease in scalp clonality and in expanded CD8+ clones among the top 100.

The material sequenced was CD8+ T cells sorted from blood, taken at week 24, from a patient treated with tofacitinib. V is TRBV6-5 and J is TRBJ2-5; 9 bases agree with TRBD2. This TCR came from a human donor with alopecia areata. The CDR3 DNA sequence: TGTGCCAGCAGTTCGGCGGGGGGGAGCCAAGAGACCCAGTACTTC. This gives the protein CASSSAGGSQETQYF.